A selection of T cell receptor beta chains follows, all from one sample in a study of T cells after yellow fever vaccination. TCRdb fed the 5' RACE reads into MiXCR, producing one record per CDR3 protein. The sample holds 200,000 to 300,000 distinct CDR3 sequences, 10% to 15% seen once. Specimen: CD4+ T cells sorted from PBMCs, collected 45 days after the yellow fever booster vaccination. The receptors derive from a man younger than 40 who received the YFV17D yellow fever vaccine. The CDR3 runs from the conserved cysteine through the conserved F or W. D genes are given only for firm matches. For some rows the clone size is stated as once, few or many, or as a class when expanded; others skip it.

cdr3_aa cdr3_nt j_call d_call clone_size v_call
CATSDPGLSTDTQYF TGTGCCACCAGTGACCCGGGACTAAGCACAGATACGCAGTATTTT TRBJ2-3 TRBD2 few TRBV24-1
CATNKAGTSGYNEQFF TGTGCCACCAACAAAGCCGGGACTAGCGGTTACAATGAGCAGTTCTTC TRBJ2-1 TRBD2 . TRBV12-3/TRBV12-4
CASSLIAGGRNEQFF TGTGCCAGCAGCTTAATAGCGGGAGGGCGGAATGAGCAGTTCTTC TRBJ2-1 TRBD2 many TRBV7-9
CASSLLHNEQFF TGTGCCAGCAGCCTTCTACACAATGAGCAGTTCTTC TRBJ2-1 . many TRBV12-3/TRBV12-4
CASSGAYNEQFF TGTGCCAGTAGCGGGGCCTACAATGAGCAGTTCTTC TRBJ2-1 TRBD2 few TRBV6-6
CASSFAWLEQYF TGTGCCAGCAGTTTCGCTTGGTTGGAGCAGTACTTC TRBJ2-7 . . TRBV28
CSARGGYTF TGCAGTGCTAGAGGGGGCTACACCTTC TRBJ1-2 . few TRBV20-1
CASSLGPTVEAFF TGCGCCAGCAGCTTGGGACCCACAGTGGAAGCTTTCTTT TRBJ1-1 . . TRBV5-1
CAISPGTGVSTDTQYF TGTGCCATCAGCCCCGGGACAGGGGTTAGCACAGATACGCAGTATTTT TRBJ2-3 TRBD1 . TRBV10-3
CASSLVLGEQYF TGTGCCAGCAGCTTAGTCTTAGGAGAGCAGTACTTC TRBJ2-7 . few TRBV7-2
CASSQDLSRVTGETQYF TGTGCCAGCAGCCAAGATCTAAGCAGGGTAACGGGCGAGACCCAGTACTTC TRBJ2-5 . few TRBV4-2
CSASGPPGSGELFF TGCAGCGCCTCGGGACCCCCCGGGTCCGGGGAGCTGTTTTTT TRBJ2-2 . . TRBV29-1
CAISPSPRFWGRTDTQYF TGTGCCATCAGTCCTTCCCCGCGGTTCTGGGGTAGAACAGATACGCAGTATTTT TRBJ2-3 . . TRBV12-3/TRBV12-4
CASSLKAGGNEQFF TGTGCCAGCAGCTTAAAAGCGGGAGGCAATGAGCAGTTCTTC TRBJ2-1 TRBD2 few TRBV7-3
CASRDSYEQYF TGTGCCAGCAGGGACAGCTACGAGCAGTACTTC TRBJ2-7 . many TRBV27
CASSSAPPSGSSYNEQFF TGCGCCAGCAGCTCCGCTCCGCCAAGCGGGTCCTCCTACAATGAGCAGTTCTTC TRBJ2-1 . . TRBV5-1
CASSLVPALAGLSSYNEQFF TGTGCCAGCAGCTTGGTCCCGGCTCTAGCGGGATTGAGCTCCTACAATGAGCAGTTCTTC TRBJ2-1 TRBD2 few TRBV5-6
CASSGSGRYQETQYF TGTGCCAGCAGCGGTAGCGGGAGGTACCAAGAGACCCAGTACTTC TRBJ2-5 TRBD2 . TRBV9
CASSPSADTQYF TGTGCCAGCAGTCCCTCCGCGGATACGCAGTATTTT TRBJ2-3 . many TRBV12-3/TRBV12-4
CASSQERAEGEQYF TGCGCCAGCAGCCAAGAAAGGGCCGAGGGGGAGCAGTACTTC TRBJ2-7 . . TRBV4-3
CSARTSGPYNEQFF TGCAGTGCAAGGACTAGCGGGCCCTACAATGAGCAGTTCTTC TRBJ2-1 TRBD2 . TRBV20-1
CASSEFGLERETQYF TGCGCCAGCAGTGAGTTCGGGCTAGAAAGAGAGACCCAGTACTTC TRBJ2-5 . . TRBV10-2
CAISEEGGGQETQYF TGTGCCATCAGTGAGGAAGGGGGTGGCCAAGAGACCCAGTACTTC TRBJ2-5 . few TRBV10-3
CSARVTLAGDEQYF TGCAGTGCTAGAGTAACACTAGCGGGAGACGAGCAGTACTTC TRBJ2-7 TRBD2 many TRBV20-1
CASSFRGPWNIQYF TGTGCCAGCAGCTTCCGGGGACCGTGGAACATTCAGTACTTC TRBJ2-4 . many TRBV7-2
CASSRDGQGVSEAFF TGTGCCAGCAGCCGAGATGGACAGGGTGTGTCTGAAGCTTTCTTT TRBJ1-1 TRBD1 many TRBV7-3
CASSPGRGGDEQFF TGCGCCAGCAGCCCCGGGAGGGGCGGGGATGAGCAGTTCTTC TRBJ2-1 TRBD2 . TRBV5-1
CSAGDRGIGYTF TGCAGTGCTGGGGACAGGGGGATTGGCTACACCTTC TRBJ1-2 TRBD1 . TRBV20-1
CAITPGVAGTNTQYF TGTGCCATCACCCCTGGGGTAGCGGGAACGAATACGCAGTATTTT TRBJ2-3 TRBD2 few TRBV10-3
CSALGQYQETQYF TGCAGTGCTCTCGGACAGTACCAAGAGACCCAGTACTTC TRBJ2-5 . few TRBV20-1
CASSPGGPQYF TGTGCCAGCAGCCCGGGGGGACCGCAGTATTTT TRBJ2-3 TRBD2 . TRBV7-2
CASSPPPGVGNQPQHF TGTGCCAGCTCACCACCCCCAGGGGTAGGGAATCAGCCCCAGCATTTT TRBJ1-5 . . TRBV18
CASSHPSGRITDTQYF TGTGCCAGCAGTCACCCTAGCGGGAGGATTACAGATACGCAGTATTTT TRBJ2-3 TRBD2 . TRBV12-3/TRBV12-4
CASSGQGLAGGGGNEQFF TGTGCCAGCAGCGGCCAAGGTCTAGCGGGAGGAGGAGGCAATGAGCAGTTCTTC TRBJ2-1 TRBD2 . TRBV11-1
CSVSATGGLPNYGYTF TGCAGCGTTTCGGCGACAGGGGGTTTGCCTAACTATGGCTACACCTTC TRBJ1-2 TRBD1 few TRBV29-1
CAISESRLVGAYEQYF TGTGCCATCAGTGAGTCGAGACTAGTCGGGGCCTACGAGCAGTACTTC TRBJ2-7 . few TRBV10-3
CASSLGPNFETQYF TGTGCCAGCAGCTTAGGACCAAATTTTGAGACCCAGTACTTC TRBJ2-5 . . TRBV11-2
CASSKNLGPRTYEQYF TGTGCCAGCAGTAAAAATCTAGGTCCCAGAACCTACGAGCAGTACTTC TRBJ2-7 . . TRBV12-3/TRBV12-4
CSARTTGFLTDTQYF TGCAGTGCTAGAACGACAGGGTTCCTGACAGATACGCAGTATTTT TRBJ2-3 TRBD1 . TRBV20-1
CASSFWSGERPNYGYTF TGTGCCAGCAGTTTTTGGTCTGGGGAACGACCAAACTATGGCTACACCTTC TRBJ1-2 . few TRBV27
CASSLQGLRIEQYF TGTGCCAGCAGTTTGCAGGGGTTGAGGATCGAGCAGTACTTC TRBJ2-7 . few TRBV28
CASSLRTSGREGRELFF TGTGCCAGCAGCCTCCGGACTAGCGGGAGAGAGGGCCGGGAGCTGTTTTTT TRBJ2-2 TRBD2 few TRBV27
CSASELLTDTQYF TGCAGTGCTAGTGAACTGCTCACAGATACGCAGTATTTT TRBJ2-3 . . TRBV20-1
CAISEGQHNEQFF TGTGCCATCAGTGAAGGACAGCACAATGAGCAGTTCTTC TRBJ2-1 . few TRBV10-3
CASSHASAISYNEQFF TGTGCCAGCAGCCATGCTTCCGCGATCTCCTACAATGAGCAGTTCTTC TRBJ2-1 . few TRBV3-1
CASSSQIRGSGNTIYF TGTGCCAGCAGCTCTCAAATCAGGGGCTCTGGAAACACCATATATTTT TRBJ1-3 . few TRBV7-2
CASSTYRNSPLHF TGTGCCAGCAGCACTTATAGGAATTCACCCCTCCACTTT TRBJ1-6 . many TRBV7-3
CSAPGQGILETQYF TGCAGTGCACCGGGACAGGGGATCTTAGAGACCCAGTACTTC TRBJ2-5 TRBD1 . TRBV20-1
CARSSDRFTDTQYF TGCGCCAGAAGCTCGGACCGGTTCACAGATACGCAGTATTTT TRBJ2-3 . . TRBV5-1
CSAASSGRRYNEQFF TGCAGTGCTGCCTCTAGCGGGAGGCGCTACAATGAGCAGTTCTTC TRBJ2-1 TRBD2 . TRBV20-1
CASSYSKISGTPYEQYF TGTGCCAGCAGTTACTCGAAGATTAGCGGGACCCCCTACGAGCAGTACTTC TRBJ2-7 TRBD2 . TRBV6-5
CASSNGQLYTEAFF TGTGCCAGTAGTAACGGACAGCTGTACACTGAAGCTTTCTTT TRBJ1-1 . . TRBV19
CASSRGTRLHYGQFF TGTGCCAGCAGCCGGGGGACTAGACTCCATTACGGGCAGTTCTTC TRBJ2-1 TRBD2 . TRBV12-3/TRBV12-4
CASSYSRQPHYGYTF TGTGCCAGCAGTTACTCGAGACAGCCCCACTATGGCTACACCTTC TRBJ1-2 . many TRBV6-5